This T cell receptor (beta chain) is from a study of shared clonotypes between healthy human individuals (dated by TCRdb to the early 2020s). Notes on the research overall: A couple of women and a few men aged 18 to 49 years were included in the cohort. To estimate repertoire size and how much clonotype sharing occurs between individuals, the study deeply sequenced the blood TCR repertoires of roughly 5 healthy adults. Libraries were prepared and TCR repertoires were sequenced by different laboratories using diverse techniques, in order to increase sequencing depth and limit assay-specific biases. Between about 0.8 and 9 billion PBMCs per donor were obtained by leukapheresis.

The investigation overall reported the following: Pairwise subsampling led to the expectation that sequencing depth would affect the degree of clonotype sharing among donors. Only blood was sampled, and tissue TCR repertoires likely differ from those in blood. The small number of donors limited the genetic and exposure-history diversity represented.

Using the deep immunoSEQ assay, multiplex PCR amplified TCR CDR3 regions from genomic DNA. For each cell subset, the extracted genomic DNA was distributed evenly across all wells of several immunoSEQ 96-well plates, and each plate served as one replicate. Each replicate PCR for unsorted PBMC received roughly 300 ng genomic DNA, equal to approximately 29,000 T cell genomes. Unsorted PBMC genomic DNA was sequenced across ten immunoSEQ deep assay plates. Purified libraries were measured with a Qubit 3.0 fluorometer, size-checked on a Bioanalyzer 2100, and measured again with the KAPA Library Quantification kit. Every immunoSEQ 96-well plate was sequenced on a separate single-read 150-cycle Illumina NextSeq 550 flow cell. The original methods were these. Because the immunoSEQ output held only junctional sequences and lacked quality scores, the filtering could not match the filtering applied to full-length reads. Sequences were annotated with PyIR, a Python wrapper for IgBLAST v1.9, using IMGT germline references to assign V/J genes and CDR3. Reads were removed for weak V/J assignments (E-value above 1e-6), missing CDR3, stop codons, out-of-frame junctions, or ambiguous translated residues. A V3J clonotype was defined by an identical inferred V gene, J gene, and CDR3 amino acid sequence. Percentage overlap between repertoires was computed as shared unique clonotypes divided by the size of the smaller repertoire. Three approaches were used to assess repertoire richness: RTK rarefaction, the Chao1 estimator, and Recon v2.1 estimates of unobserved clonotypes. As stored in TCRdb, this immuneACCESS dataset retains in-frame rearrangements with V and J assigned. A fraction of the clones does not appear; measured against another copy, unresolved V genes explain less than half of the discrepancy, and the remainder lacks a known reason. The D gene and trimming were derived from the DNA, and the V and J assignments and clone size from that table. The sample has about 490,000 clones on record, approximately 78% of them singletons. Of the sample, around 12% is held by the ten largest clones.

From cysteine to phenylalanine, the CDR3 is 15 amino acids long. Only CDR3 DNA remains: 45 bases, in frame from the first base. The germline V and J ends show losses of 6 bases and 5 bases respectively, and no gene match explains 9 bases of the junction. CDR1 and CDR2 are drawn from the germline V gene: KGHSH, LQKENI. With respect to this clone: The antigen this receptor binds is unknown. No much larger clonotype is one base removed from it; base qualities were not supplied.

Healthy HIV-negative adults with no recently reported acute infections or vaccinations were included as donors. Every donor was a Caucasian adult residing in Nashville, Tennessee, USA. For unsorted samples, some 100 million PBMCs were counted and genomic DNA was extracted with the QIAamp DNA Blood Mini kit. After blood collection by leukapheresis, PBMCs were isolated using Ficoll-Histopaque density gradient centrifugation and then cryopreserved in the vapor phase of liquid nitrogen. This chain is built from TRBV18 and TRBJ2-5, and 10 junctional nucleotides match TRBD1. The clonotype comes from a woman aged 40-49 years in good health. Some clones in this sample may be carry-over from other donors' samples. Sequencing input: PBMCs. For the CDR3, the sequence is CASSPTGTGAETQYF. The sequence in DNA is TGTGCCAGCTCCCCTACCGGGACAGGGGCCGAGACCCAGTACTTC.